The 8 T cell receptor beta chains given below trace back to one sample, sequenced in a study of cytomegalovirus exposure and HLA in healthy donors. PCR amplification relied on 60 Vbeta primers (plus 13 Jbeta primers). Profiling relied on immunoSEQ multiplex PCR, and the TCRdb table lists in-frame clones only, not all of them. In the table there are roughly 150,000 clones, 70% to 90% of which are singletons. Sequenced: PBMCs. The source is a woman aged 18 to 35 in good health and CMV-seronegative.

The J gene is TRBJ1-1, the V gene TRBV4-3, with 7 bases that match TRBD1. CDR3 length: 19 amino acids. Germline CDR1 and CDR2: LGHNA and YSLEER. V lost 1 base and J lost 3; bases outside the gene matches: 17. The CDR3 coding sequence is TGCGCCAGCAGCCAAGTGAGGAATACAGGGGCGTTATTGGACACTGAAGCTTTCTTT. Amino acid sequence: CASSQVRNTGALLDTEAFF.

This chain links TRBV2 with TRBJ2-6; TRBD1 might be the D (8 bases). This CDR3 spans 18 amino acids. Trimming left V 4 bases short and J 0 bases short, with 16 bases between. CDR1 and CDR2 from the germline V gene are SNHLY and FYNNEI. The CDR3 coding sequence is TGTGCCAGCAGTGCCAGGGGGCCGGGGGGCTCTGGGGCCAACGTCCTGACTTTC. This encodes CASSARGPGGSGANVLTF.

The chain is built from TRBV5-1 and TRBJ2-3, with D tentatively TRBD2 (6 bases). Trimming took 5 bases from V and 4 from J, leaving 20 bases between them. CDR3 length equals 16 residues. Germline V lookup: CDR1 SGHRS, CDR2 YFSETQ. The DNA of the CDR3 is TGCGCCAGCAGGGGGGGAAGCGGGCCAATAGCAGATACGCAGTATTTT. It encodes CASRGGSGPIADTQYF.

This clone was seen a few times. The chain uses TRBV2 and TRBJ2-1; D ambiguous. This CDR3 has 14 amino acids. CDR1 is SNHLY, CDR2 FYNNEI, per germline. The V gene lost 3 bases and the J gene lost 8 bases, with 14 bases spanning the gap. The CDR3 DNA follows: TGTGCCAGCAGTGATTGGTTGACAAACTATGAGCAGTTCTTC. It specifies CASSDWLTNYEQFF.

This clone has just a few counts. The V gene is TRBV10-3, the J gene TRBJ2-3, with TRBD1 matching 9 bases. V dropped 0 bases and J dropped 2; count of bases not matched to a gene: 6. The CDR3 runs to 17 residues. The germline V gene encodes CDR1 ENHRY and CDR2 SYGVKD. The CDR3 here is CAISESVGTGSTDTQYF. The CDR3, as DNA: TGTGCCATCAGTGAGTCCGTAGGGACAGGGTCCACAGATACGCAGTATTTT.

This clone was seen a few times. The chain joins TRBV11-3 to TRBJ2-2; TRBD1 matches 11 bases. The V gene end was trimmed by 5 bases and the J gene end by 8 bases; junction bases not matched to a gene: 4. The CDR3 runs to 14 residues. From germline, CDR1 is SGHNT and CDR2 YENEEA. In DNA, the CDR3 is TGTGCCAGCAGCACCGGACAGGGGGCGGGGGAGCTGTTTTTT. This translates into CASSTGQGAGELFF.

Only one count was recorded for this clone. The genes are TRBV5-1 and TRBJ2-3; D perhaps matches TRBD2 (5 bases). The V end lost 0 bases, the J end lost 2 bases, and 10 bases lay between the germline ends. The CDR3 runs 15 residues. From germline, CDR1 is SGHRS and CDR2 YFSETQ. CDR3 bases: TGCGCCAGCAGCTTGGGGCCCGGGATCACAGATACGCAGTATTTT. It yields the protein CASSLGPGITDTQYF.

J is TRBJ2-7 and V is TRBV6-5, with 10 bases identical to TRBD1. Trimming cost V 6 bases and J 3 bases; bases outside gene matches: 8. This CDR3 comprises 15 residues. Germline CDR1 and CDR2: MNHEY and SVGAGI. In DNA form, the CDR3 reads TGTGCCAGCAGCCGCCGGGACAGGGGCCTCTACGAGCAGTACTTC. Amino acid sequence: CASSRRDRGLYEQYF.